The clone carrying this T cell receptor beta chain was seen a single time. CDR1 is SGHDT and CDR2 is YYEEEE in the germline V gene. After removal of 3 bases from V and 4 bases from J, the junction contained 7 bases not matched to a gene. The CDR3 length is 15 residues. These data originate in a study of blood T cell repertoires in COVID-19. TCRdb's copy holds only in-frame clones and misses some; the assay was immunoSEQ multiplex PCR. The sample has 350,000 to 450,000 clones; around 87% are singletons. The sequence was obtained from a human donor in a cohort sampled during active COVID-19. Input material: peripheral blood. The J gene is TRBJ2-7, the V gene TRBV5-6; TRBD2 matches 10 bases. CDR3 sequence: CASSSTIAGGYEQYF. In DNA form, the CDR3 reads TGTGCCAGCAGCTCAACTATAGCGGGAGGTTACGAGCAGTACTTC. The full variable domain, in which reference TRBV5-6 and TRBJ2-7 provide the parts outside the CDR3, is DAGVTQSPTHLIKTRGQQVTLRCSPKSGHDTVSWYQQALGQGPQFIFQYYEEEERQRGNFPDRFSGHQFPNYSSELNVNALLLGDSALYLCASSSTIAGGYEQYFGPGTRLTVT.